This T cell receptor (beta chain) was profiled in a study of T cell repertoires in cytomegalovirus infection. Study background: Public TCR beta signatures provided an indication of both CMV infection and a matching HLA type. Whole-study findings and limits: People with CMV and the relevant HLA were identified by cumulative public TCR beta family frequency. Ex vivo, HLA-C-restricted CMV-specific TCR beta clonotypes prevailed over the rest of the response.

MiXCR, applied by TCRdb to the reads, yields one record per CDR3 protein. This sample has 400,000 or so distinct CDR3 sequences, with around a sixth found just once. The CDR3 length is 12 residues. J lost 8 bases, V lost 6 bases, and 4 bases had no gene match. About this clonotype: The antigen is undetermined.

The specimen was PBMCs. J is TRBJ2-1 and V is TRBV12-3 or TRBV12-4; TRBD1 agrees at 7 bases. The sequence was collected from a human donor in good health (CMV status not recorded). Some clones in this sample may be carry-over from other donors' samples. CDR3 nucleotides: TGTGCCAGCAGGTCACAGGGGCATGAGCAGTTCTTC. Its protein product is CASRSQGHEQFF.